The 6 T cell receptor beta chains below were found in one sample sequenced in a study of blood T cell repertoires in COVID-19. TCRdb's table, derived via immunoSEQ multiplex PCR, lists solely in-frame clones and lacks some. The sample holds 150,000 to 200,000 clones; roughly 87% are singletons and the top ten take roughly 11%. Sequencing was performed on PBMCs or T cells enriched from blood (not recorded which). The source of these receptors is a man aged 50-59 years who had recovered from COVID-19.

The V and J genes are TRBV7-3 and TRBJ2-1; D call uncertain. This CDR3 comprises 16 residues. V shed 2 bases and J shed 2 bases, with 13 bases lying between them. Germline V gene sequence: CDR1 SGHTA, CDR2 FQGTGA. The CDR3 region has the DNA TGTGCCAGCAGCTTACTTCAGAATCCCCCCTACAATGAGCAGTTCTTC. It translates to CASSLLQNPPYNEQFF.

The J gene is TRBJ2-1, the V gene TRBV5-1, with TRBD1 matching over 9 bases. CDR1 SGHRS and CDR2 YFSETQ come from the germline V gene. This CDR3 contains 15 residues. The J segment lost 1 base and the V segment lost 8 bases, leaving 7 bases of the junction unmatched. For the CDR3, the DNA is TGCGCCAGTCGGAACAGGGGGCTTTCCTACAATGAGCAGTTCTTC. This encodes CASRNRGLSYNEQFF.

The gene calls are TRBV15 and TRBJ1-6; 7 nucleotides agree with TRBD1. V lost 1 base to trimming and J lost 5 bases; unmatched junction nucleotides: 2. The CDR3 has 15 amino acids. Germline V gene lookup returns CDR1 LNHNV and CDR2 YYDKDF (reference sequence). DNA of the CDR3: TGTGCCACCAGCAGAGGAGACAGGGATAATTCACCCCTCCACTTT. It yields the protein CATSRGDRDNSPLHF.

As DNA, the CDR3 is TGTGCCAGCAGCCAAGATGGGACAGCAAACTATGGCTACACCTTC. This codes for CASSQDGTANYGYTF. The V and J genes are TRBV4-2 and TRBJ1-2; TRBD1 aligns across 7 bases. Germline V gene data show CDR1 as LGHNA and CDR2 as YNFKEQ. The CDR3 spans 15 residues. V trimming: 0 bases; J trimming: 2 bases; junction bases outside the gene matches: 3.

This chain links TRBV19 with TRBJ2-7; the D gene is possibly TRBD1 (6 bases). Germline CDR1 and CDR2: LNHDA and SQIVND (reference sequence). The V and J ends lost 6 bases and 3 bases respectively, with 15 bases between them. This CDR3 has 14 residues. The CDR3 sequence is CASSRTEIHYEQYF. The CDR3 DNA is TGTGCCAGTAGCAGGACAGAAATTCACTACGAGCAGTACTTC.

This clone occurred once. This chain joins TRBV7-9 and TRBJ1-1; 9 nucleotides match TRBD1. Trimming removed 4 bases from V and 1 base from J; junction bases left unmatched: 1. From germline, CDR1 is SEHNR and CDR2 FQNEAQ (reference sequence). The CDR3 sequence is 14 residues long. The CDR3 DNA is TGTGCCAGCAGCTCGGACAGGGGGAACACTGAAGCTTTCTTT. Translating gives CASSSDRGNTEAFF. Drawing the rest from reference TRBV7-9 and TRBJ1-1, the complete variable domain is DTGVSQNPRHKITKRGQNVTFRCDPISEHNRLYWYRQTLGQGPEFLTYFQNEAQLEKSRLLSDRFSAERPKGSFSTLEIQRTEQGDSAMYLCASSSDRGNTEAFFGQGTRLTVV.